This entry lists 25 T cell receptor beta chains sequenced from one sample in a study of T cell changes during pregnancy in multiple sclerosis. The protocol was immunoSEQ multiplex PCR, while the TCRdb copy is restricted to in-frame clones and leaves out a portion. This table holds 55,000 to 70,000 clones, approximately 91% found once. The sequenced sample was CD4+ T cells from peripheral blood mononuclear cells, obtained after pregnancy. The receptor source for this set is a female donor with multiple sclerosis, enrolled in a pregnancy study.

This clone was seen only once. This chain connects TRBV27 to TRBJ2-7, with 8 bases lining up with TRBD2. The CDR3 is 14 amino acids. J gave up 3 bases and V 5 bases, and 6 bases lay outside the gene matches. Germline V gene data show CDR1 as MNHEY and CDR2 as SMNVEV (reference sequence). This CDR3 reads CASSPGLGGYEQYF. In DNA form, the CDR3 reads TGTGCCAGCAGTCCGGGACTAGGGGGCTACGAGCAGTACTTC.

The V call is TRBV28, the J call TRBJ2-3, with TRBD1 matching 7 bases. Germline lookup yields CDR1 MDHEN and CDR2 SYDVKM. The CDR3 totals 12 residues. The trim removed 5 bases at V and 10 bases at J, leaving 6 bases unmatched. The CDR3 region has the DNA TGTGCCAGCAGTGCCGACAGGGTTGCGCAGTATTTT. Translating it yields CASSADRVAQYF.

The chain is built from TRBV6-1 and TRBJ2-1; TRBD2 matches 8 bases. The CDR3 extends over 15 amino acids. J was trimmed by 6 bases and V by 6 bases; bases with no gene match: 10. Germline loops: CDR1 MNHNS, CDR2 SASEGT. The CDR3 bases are TGTGCCAGCAGACCTACTAGCGGCGCCGCCAATGAGCAGTTCTTC. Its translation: CASRPTSGAANEQFF.

The CDR3 DNA sequence: TGTGCCTGGAAGGGGACTAGCATGGCCGCCGGGGAGCTGTTTTTT. Amino acids: CAWKGTSMAAGELFF. V is TRBV30 and J is TRBJ2-2, with TRBD2 matching 9 bases. Trimming took 4 bases from V and 6 from J; bases not matched to a gene: 9. Germline lookup yields CDR1 GTSNPN and CDR2 SVGIG (reference sequence). The CDR3 totals 15 residues.

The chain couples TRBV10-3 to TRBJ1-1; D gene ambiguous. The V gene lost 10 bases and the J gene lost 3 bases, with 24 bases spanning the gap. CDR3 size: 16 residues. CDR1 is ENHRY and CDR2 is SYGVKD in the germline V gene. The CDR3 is CATAPQVEWSHTEAFF. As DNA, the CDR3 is TGTGCCACCGCTCCTCAGGTGGAATGGTCCCACACTGAAGCTTTCTTT.

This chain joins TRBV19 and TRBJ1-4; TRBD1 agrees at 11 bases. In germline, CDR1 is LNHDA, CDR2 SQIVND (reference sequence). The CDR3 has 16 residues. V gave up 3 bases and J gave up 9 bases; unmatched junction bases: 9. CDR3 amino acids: CASSILPGQGDKKLFF. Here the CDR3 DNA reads TGTGCCAGTAGTATCCTCCCGGGACAGGGGGATAAAAAACTGTTTTTT.

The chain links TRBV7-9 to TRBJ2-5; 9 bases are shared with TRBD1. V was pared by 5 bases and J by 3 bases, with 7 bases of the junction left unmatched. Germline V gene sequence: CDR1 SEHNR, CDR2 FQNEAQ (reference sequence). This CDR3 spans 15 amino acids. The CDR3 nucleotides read TGTGCCAGCAGCCGCGGGACAGGGCGAGAAGAGACCCAGTACTTC. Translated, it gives CASSRGTGREETQYF.

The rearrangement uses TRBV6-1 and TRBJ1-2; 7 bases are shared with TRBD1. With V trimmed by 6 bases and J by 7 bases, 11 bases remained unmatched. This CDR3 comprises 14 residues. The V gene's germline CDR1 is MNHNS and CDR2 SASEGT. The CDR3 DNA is TGTGCCAGCAGCCCCGGGACAGACCCCCCTGGCTACACCTTC. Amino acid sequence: CASSPGTDPPGYTF.

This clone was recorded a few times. CDR3 region: CASSLYVGTSNEQFF. The CDR3 DNA follows: TGTGCCAGCAGCTTATATGTGGGGACTAGCAATGAGCAGTTCTTC. The V and J genes are TRBV7-6 and TRBJ2-1; 8 bases match TRBD2. Trimming removed 2 bases from V and 6 bases from J; junction bases left unmatched: 6. The CDR3 is 15 amino acids. Germline CDR1 and CDR2: SGHVS and FNYEAQ.

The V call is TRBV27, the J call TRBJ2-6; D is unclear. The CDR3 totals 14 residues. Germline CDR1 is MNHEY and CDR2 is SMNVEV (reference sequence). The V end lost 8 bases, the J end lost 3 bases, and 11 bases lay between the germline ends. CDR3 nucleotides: TGTGCCAGCCCCCAGCGAAGTGGGGCCAACGTCCTGACTTTC. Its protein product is CASPQRSGANVLTF.

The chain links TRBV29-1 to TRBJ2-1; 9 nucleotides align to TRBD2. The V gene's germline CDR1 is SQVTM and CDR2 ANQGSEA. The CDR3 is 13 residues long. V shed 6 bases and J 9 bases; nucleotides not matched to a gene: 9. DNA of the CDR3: TGCAGCGTCGGGACTAGCCGGGGGCGTGAGCAGTTCTTC. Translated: CSVGTSRGREQFF.

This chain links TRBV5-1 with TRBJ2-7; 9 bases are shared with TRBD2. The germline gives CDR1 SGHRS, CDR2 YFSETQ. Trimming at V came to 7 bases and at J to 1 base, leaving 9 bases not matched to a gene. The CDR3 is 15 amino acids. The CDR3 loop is CASRAGGGASYEQYF. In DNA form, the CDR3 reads TGCGCCAGCCGCGCGGGGGGGGGAGCTTCCTACGAGCAGTACTTC.

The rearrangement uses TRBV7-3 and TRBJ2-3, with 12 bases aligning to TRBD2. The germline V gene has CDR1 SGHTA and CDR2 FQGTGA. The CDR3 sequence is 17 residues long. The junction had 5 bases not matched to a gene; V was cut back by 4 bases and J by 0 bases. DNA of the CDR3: TGTGCCAGCAGCTCCCGACTAGCGGGGGTAAGCACAGATACGCAGTATTTT. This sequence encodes CASSSRLAGVSTDTQYF.

Here the CDR3 DNA reads TGTGCCAGCAGTTCCCTTTCCGGGACAGGGACTAACACTGAAGCTTTCTTT. Protein sequence: CASSSLSGTGTNTEAFF. The rearrangement links TRBV28 to TRBJ1-1, with TRBD1 identical over 9 bases. The CDR3 spans 17 residues. Germline V gene data show CDR1 as MDHEN and CDR2 as SYDVKM. J gave up 2 bases and V 4 bases, and 11 bases lay outside the gene matches.

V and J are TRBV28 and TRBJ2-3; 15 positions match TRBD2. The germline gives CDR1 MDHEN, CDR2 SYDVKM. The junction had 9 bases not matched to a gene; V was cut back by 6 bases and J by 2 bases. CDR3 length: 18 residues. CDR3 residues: CASSAQGLAGGITDTQYF. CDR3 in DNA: TGTGCCAGCAGCGCACAGGGACTAGCGGGAGGTATCACAGATACGCAGTATTTT.

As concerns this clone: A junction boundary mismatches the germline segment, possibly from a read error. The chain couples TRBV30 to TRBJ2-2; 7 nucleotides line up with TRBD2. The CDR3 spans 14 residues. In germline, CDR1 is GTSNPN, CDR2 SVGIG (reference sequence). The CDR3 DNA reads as TGTGCCTGGAGTGGTAGCGGGTTCACCGAGGAGCTGTTTTTT. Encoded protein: CAWSGSGFTEELFF.

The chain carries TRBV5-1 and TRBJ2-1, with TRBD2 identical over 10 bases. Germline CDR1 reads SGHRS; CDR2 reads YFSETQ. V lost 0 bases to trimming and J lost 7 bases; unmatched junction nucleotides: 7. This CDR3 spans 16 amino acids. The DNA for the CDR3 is TGCGCCAGCAGCTTGGCGGTGGTAGCGGGAGGAAATGAGCAGTTCTTC. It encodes CASSLAVVAGGNEQFF.

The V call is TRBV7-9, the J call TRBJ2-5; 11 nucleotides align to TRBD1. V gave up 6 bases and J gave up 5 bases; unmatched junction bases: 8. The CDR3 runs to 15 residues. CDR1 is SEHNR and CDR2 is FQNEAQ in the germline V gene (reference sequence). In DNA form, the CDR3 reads TGTGCCAGCAGTTATGGGACAGGGGGACACGAGACCCAGTACTTC. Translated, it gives CASSYGTGGHETQYF.

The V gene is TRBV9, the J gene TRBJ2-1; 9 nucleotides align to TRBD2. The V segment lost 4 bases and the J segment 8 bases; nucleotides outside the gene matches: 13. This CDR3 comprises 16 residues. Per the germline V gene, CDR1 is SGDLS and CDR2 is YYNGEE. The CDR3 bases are TGTGCCAGCAGCCCGGGGGATAGCGGGAGTCGGGATGAGCAGTTCTTC. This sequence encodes CASSPGDSGSRDEQFF. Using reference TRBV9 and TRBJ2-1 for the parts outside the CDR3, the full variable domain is DSGVTQTPKHLITATGQRVTLRCSPRSGDLSVYWYQQSLDQGLQFLIQYYNGEERAKGNILERFSAQQFPDLHSELNLSSLELGDSALYFCASSPGDSGSRDEQFFGPGTRLTVL.

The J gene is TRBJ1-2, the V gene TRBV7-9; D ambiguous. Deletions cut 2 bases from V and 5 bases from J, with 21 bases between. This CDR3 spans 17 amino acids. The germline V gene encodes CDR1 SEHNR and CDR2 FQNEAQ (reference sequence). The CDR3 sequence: CASSLREGIQTPYGYTF. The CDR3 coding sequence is TGTGCCAGCAGCTTAAGGGAGGGCATCCAGACCCCTTATGGCTACACCTTC.

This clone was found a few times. CDR3 in DNA: TGTGCCAGCTCACCCCGAGCGGATGATTCACCCCTCCACTTT. Its translation: CASSPRADDSPLHF. The chain links TRBV18 to TRBJ1-6; D remains ambiguous. The V end was cut by 3 bases, the J end by 8 bases, with 11 bases between. The CDR3 runs 14 residues. CDR1 is KGHSH, CDR2 LQKENI, per germline.

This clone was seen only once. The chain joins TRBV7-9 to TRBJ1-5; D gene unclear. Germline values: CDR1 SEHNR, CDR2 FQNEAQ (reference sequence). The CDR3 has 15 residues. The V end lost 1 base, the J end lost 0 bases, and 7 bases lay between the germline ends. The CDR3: CASSLGSGSNQPQHF. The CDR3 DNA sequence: TGTGCCAGCAGCTTAGGTTCGGGTAGCAATCAGCCCCAGCATTTT.

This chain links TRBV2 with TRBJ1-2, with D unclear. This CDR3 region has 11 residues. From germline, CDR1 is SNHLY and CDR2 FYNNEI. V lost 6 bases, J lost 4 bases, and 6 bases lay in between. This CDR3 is CASRAAYGYTF. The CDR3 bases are TGTGCCAGCAGGGCGGCCTATGGCTACACCTTC.

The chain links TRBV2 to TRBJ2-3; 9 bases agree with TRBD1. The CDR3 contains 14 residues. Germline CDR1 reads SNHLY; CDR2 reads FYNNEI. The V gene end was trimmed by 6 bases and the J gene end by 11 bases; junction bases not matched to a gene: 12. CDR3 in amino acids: CASSGGQGEFKQYF. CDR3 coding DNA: TGTGCCAGCAGCGGGGGACAGGGCGAATTCAAGCAGTATTTT.

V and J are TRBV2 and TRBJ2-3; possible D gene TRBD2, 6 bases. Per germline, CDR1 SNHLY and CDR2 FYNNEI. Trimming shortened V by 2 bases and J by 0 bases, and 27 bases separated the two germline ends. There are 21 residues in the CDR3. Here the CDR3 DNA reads TGTGCCAGCAGTGAAAAGCCCCCCTTAGCGGCGGTGTGGGTTAGCACAGATACGCAGTATTTT. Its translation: CASSEKPPLAAVWVSTDTQYF.